Each of the 10 T cell receptor beta chains below was sequenced from the same sample in a study of early T cells in non-severe SARS-CoV-2 infection. MiXCR, applied by TCRdb to the 5' RACE reads, yields one record per CDR3 protein. The repertoire includes approximately 71,000 distinct CDR3 sequences, roughly an eighth of them detected once, and over 13% sits in the top ten. The sample taken for sequencing was whole blood. These receptors originate from an adult who was a healthcare worker with PCR-confirmed SARS-CoV-2 infection or an uninfected control (not recorded which).

The chain recombines TRBV7-9 with TRBJ2-5; D possibly corresponds to TRBD1 (6 bases). The length of the CDR3 is 14 residues. Per the germline V gene, CDR1 is SEHNR and CDR2 is FQNEAQ (reference sequence). Trimming removed 5 bases at V and 5 bases at J, with 15 bases between. The CDR3 region is CASSGRTVGETQYF. The CDR3 DNA follows: TGTGCCAGCAGCGGAAGGACAGTGGGGGAGACCCAGTACTTC.

This chain links TRBV5-4 with TRBJ2-3, with TRBD2 matching over 15 bases. J lost 6 bases, V lost 3 bases, and 5 bases had no gene match. Germline CDR1 SGHNT, CDR2 YYREEE (reference sequence). The CDR3 spans 16 residues. CDR3 DNA sequence: TGTGCCAGCAGCTCTAGGACTAGCGGGGGGGCCGATACGCAGTATTTT. Translating it yields CASSSRTSGGADTQYF.

This clonotype has just a few counts. V gene TRBV6-1 combines with J gene TRBJ1-6, with 7 bases that match TRBD1. Trimming removed 9 bases from V and 4 bases from J; junction bases left unmatched: 3. The CDR3 is 13 amino acids. Germline CDR1 MNHNS, CDR2 SASEGT. The CDR3 coding sequence is TGTGCCAGTGGGACAGAGTATAATTCACCCCTCCACTTT. Translation: CASGTEYNSPLHF.

Many counts were recorded for this clonotype. The chain carries TRBV3-1 and TRBJ1-3; the D gene is possibly TRBD1 (5 bases). The ends were cut back, 0 bases at V and 5 bases at J, with 8 bases in the middle. Germline lookup yields CDR1 LGHDT and CDR2 YNNKEL (reference sequence). The CDR3 length is 14 residues. For the CDR3, the DNA is TGTGCCAGCAGCCAAGATCGGGGGAGAAACACCATATATTTT. Its protein is CASSQDRGRNTIYF.

This clonotype was detected a few times. The chain uses TRBV19 and TRBJ2-3; perhaps TRBD2 as D (6 bases). Germline V gene data show CDR1 as LNHDA and CDR2 as SQIVND (reference sequence). The V gene lost 7 bases and the J gene lost 0 bases, with 17 bases spanning the gap. This CDR3 has 16 residues. CDR3 residues: CASTLRGMGSTDTQYF. The CDR3 bases are TGTGCCAGTACCCTCCGGGGGATGGGTAGCACAGATACGCAGTATTTT.

Many counts were recorded for this clonotype. V usage is TRBV27 and J usage is TRBJ1-1, with 7 bases that match TRBD1. The CDR3 is 14 amino acids. Germline V CDR1 and CDR2: MNHEY, SMNVEV (reference sequence). V dropped 2 bases and J dropped 1; count of bases not matched to a gene: 1. CDR3 in amino acids: CASSLGTENTEAFF. CDR3 bases: TGTGCCAGCAGTTTAGGGACAGAGAACACTGAAGCTTTCTTT.

This clonotype has more than one count but fewer than ten. The DNA of the CDR3 is TGTGCCAGCAGCCAGAACCTGAACACTGAAGCTTTCTTT. Its translation: CASSQNLNTEAFF. The chain employs TRBV3-1 and TRBJ1-1; D is ambiguous. Trimming pared 3 bases from V and 0 bases from J, leaving 5 bases between. This CDR3 comprises 13 residues. Germline CDR1 is LGHDT and CDR2 is YNNKEL (reference sequence).

The gene calls are TRBV11-2 and TRBJ2-7, with D tentatively TRBD2 (6 bases). The CDR3 contains 16 residues. Trimming removed 1 base at V and 2 bases at J, with 15 bases between. From germline, CDR1 is SGHAT and CDR2 FQNNGV. The CDR3 DNA follows: TGTGCCAGCAGCTTAGTATCGGGACTCATAACCTACGAGCAGTACTTC. Amino acids: CASSLVSGLITYEQYF.

This clonotype was picked up a small number of times. The V gene is TRBV3-1, the J gene TRBJ1-6, with D maybe TRBD1 (5 bases). This CDR3 is 17 amino acids long. Trimming took off 2 bases at V and 8 bases at J, with 19 bases between the two ends. Germline lookup yields CDR1 LGHDT and CDR2 YNNKEL (reference sequence). The CDR3 bases are TGTGCCAGCAGCCAACGGGGGGGAGCGCGGTGGCATTCACCCCTCCACTTT. This encodes CASSQRGGARWHSPLHF.

The chain employs TRBV5-1 and TRBJ2-3; no clear D gene. Germline V lookup: CDR1 SGHRS, CDR2 YFSETQ. The V gene lost 5 bases and the J gene lost 0 bases, with 10 bases spanning the gap. CDR3 length: 14 amino acids. The CDR3 loop reads CASRQDTSTDTQYF. As DNA, the CDR3 is TGCGCCAGCAGACAAGATACTAGCACAGATACGCAGTATTTT. Complete variable domain (other parts from reference TRBV5-1 and TRBJ2-3): KAGVTQTPRYLIKTRGQQVTLSCSPISGHRSVSWYQQTPGQGLQFLFEYFSETQRNKGNFPGRFSGRQFSNSRSEMNVSTLELGDSALYLCASRQDTSTDTQYFGPGTRLTVL.